This passage covers 20 T cell receptor beta chains from one sample sequenced in a study of blood T cell repertoires in COVID-19. The repertoire was sequenced with immunoSEQ multiplex PCR; TCRdb's copy has only in-frame clones and lacks some. The table shows under 150,000 clones, with 84% occurring only once. The sample comprised peripheral blood. These receptors were obtained from a human donor in a cohort sampled during active COVID-19.

This chain connects TRBV7-9 to TRBJ2-7; possible D gene TRBD1, 5 bases. The CDR3 spans 13 residues. Germline values: CDR1 SEHNR, CDR2 FQNEAQ (reference sequence). Trimming cost V 5 bases and J 1 base, with 9 bases left between them. CDR3 sequence reads: CASSPGPSYEQYF. The CDR3 nucleotides read TGTGCCAGCAGCCCAGGGCCATCCTACGAGCAGTACTTC.

This clone turned up a few times. This CDR3 is also generated by other DNA sequences in the sample. J is TRBJ2-7 and V is TRBV20-1, with 7 bases matching TRBD1. J lost 5 bases, V lost 4 bases, and 2 bases had no gene match. The CDR3 sequence is 11 residues long. Germline V CDR1 and CDR2: DFQATT, SNEGSKA (reference sequence). The CDR3 protein is CSAKQGNEQYF. The CDR3 bases are TGCAGTGCTAAACAGGGGAACGAGCAGTACTTC.

This chain connects TRBV5-1 to TRBJ2-7; D is uncertain. Trimming took off 0 bases at V and 4 bases at J, with 11 bases between the two ends. The length of the CDR3 is 14 residues. Per the germline V gene, CDR1 is SGHRS and CDR2 is YFSETQ. The CDR3 protein is CASSLGDGYYEQYF. The CDR3 DNA follows: TGCGCCAGCAGCTTGGGAGACGGGTATTACGAGCAGTACTTC.

The J gene is TRBJ1-2, the V gene TRBV3-1 (or the pseudogene TRBV3-2); D is perhaps TRBD1 (6 bases). This CDR3 has 14 residues. V was shortened by 6 bases and J by 8 bases, with 19 bases between the two germline ends. CDR1 and CDR2 (germline): LGHDT, YNNKEL (reference sequence). The CDR3 coding sequence is TGTGCCAGCAGTACATACAGGGCCAGGGGAGGCTACACCTTC. It encodes CASSTYRARGGYTF.

The CDR3 nucleotides are TGTGCCAGTAGTCGGGACAGCCAAGGAACCTACGAGCAGTACTTC. Amino acid sequence: CASSRDSQGTYEQYF. The chain recombines TRBV19 with TRBJ2-7, with 7 bases identical to TRBD1. V lost 5 bases, J lost 2 bases, and 9 bases stayed unmatched. The CDR3 spans 15 residues. Germline V gene lookup returns CDR1 LNHDA and CDR2 SQIVND (reference sequence).

The chain couples TRBV9 to TRBJ2-7, with TRBD1 matching over 9 bases. Trimming took 2 bases from V and 5 from J; bases not matched to a gene: 8. This CDR3 has 15 amino acids. The germline gives CDR1 SGDLS, CDR2 YYNGEE. The CDR3 region is CASSVRDRASHEQYF. The DNA of the CDR3 is TGTGCCAGCAGCGTGCGGGACAGGGCGTCCCACGAGCAGTACTTC.

This clone was seen a few times. The chain employs TRBV5-6 and TRBJ1-6; D is perhaps TRBD1 (5 bases). With 4 bases removed from V and 7 bases from J, the gap between germline ends came to 12 bases. CDR3 length: 14 amino acids. CDR1 and CDR2 from the germline V gene are SGHDT and YYEEEE. This CDR3 is CASSNGGSNSPLHF. CDR3 sequence (DNA): TGTGCCAGCAGCAACGGGGGATCAAATTCACCCCTCCACTTT.

The chain is built from TRBV11-2 and TRBJ1-1; TRBD1 is a possible D gene (6 bases). The CDR3 is 15 amino acids. The germline CDR1 and CDR2 sequences are SGHAT and FQNNGV. The germline V and J ends were trimmed by 1 base and 2 bases, with 11 bases remaining between them. The CDR3 spells CASSLGRTVNTEAFF. The DNA of the CDR3 is TGTGCCAGCAGCTTAGGGAGGACAGTAAACACTGAAGCTTTCTTT.

The genes are TRBV28 and TRBJ2-7, with unresolved D. Deletions cut 2 bases from V and 2 bases from J, with 10 bases between. This CDR3 is built from 14 residues. Looked up from germline, CDR1 is MDHEN and CDR2 is SYDVKM. CDR3 loop: CASSLPDNPYEQYF. The DNA of the CDR3 is TGTGCCAGCAGTTTACCAGACAACCCCTACGAGCAGTACTTC.

The V call is TRBV11-2, the J call TRBJ1-2; the D is unclear. Looked up from germline, CDR1 is SGHAT and CDR2 is FQNNGV. The CDR3 contains 13 residues. Trimming left V 10 bases short and J 8 bases short, with 20 bases between. The CDR3: CATSSIGSQGYTF. DNA of the CDR3: TGTGCCACCTCTTCTATCGGGTCTCAAGGCTACACCTTC.

The genes are TRBV3-1 (or the pseudogene TRBV3-2) and TRBJ1-2; D is unresolved. CDR1 and CDR2 (germline): LGHDT, YNNKEL (reference sequence). CDR3 size: 17 residues. V was cut by 2 bases and J by 4 bases, with 20 bases left in between. The CDR3 here is CASSQMLRRDIGYGYTF. CDR3 in DNA: TGTGCCAGCAGCCAAATGCTCCGCCGGGATATCGGCTATGGCTACACCTTC.

The chain has TRBV18 and TRBJ2-7; no reliable D call. Trimming removed 2 bases from V and 2 bases from J, with 7 bases in between. Germline V gene sequence: CDR1 KGHSH, CDR2 LQKENI. This CDR3 is built from 13 residues. CDR3 sequence: CASSPAGPYEQYF. In DNA form, the CDR3 reads TGTGCCAGCTCACCAGCAGGCCCCTACGAGCAGTACTTC.

DNA of the CDR3: TGTGCCACCAGTGAAGGGGCGGGGGGCCCCGGGGGTACGCAGTATTTT. Amino acids: CATSEGAGGPGGTQYF. The rearrangement links TRBV24-1 to TRBJ2-3; 8 bases are a match to TRBD2. J gave up 8 bases and V 4 bases, and 13 bases lay outside the gene matches. Germline V gene data show CDR1 as KGHDR and CDR2 as SFDVKD. This CDR3 comprises 16 residues.

V and J are TRBV19 and TRBJ2-3; 10 positions agree with TRBD1. The CDR3 contains 15 residues. Germline V gene lookup returns CDR1 LNHDA and CDR2 SQIVND (reference sequence). The V gene end was trimmed by 4 bases and the J gene end by 3 bases; junction bases not matched to a gene: 4. The CDR3 protein is CASSTGTGATDTQYF. Here the CDR3 DNA reads TGTGCCAGTAGTACCGGGACAGGGGCAACAGATACGCAGTATTTT. Combining the CDR3 with reference TRBV19 and TRBJ2-3 gives the whole variable domain DGGITQSPKYLFRKEGQNVTLSCEQNLNHDAMYWYRQDPGQGLRLIYYSQIVNDFQKGDIAEGYSVSREKKESFPLTVTSAQKNPTAFYLCASSTGTGATDTQYFGPGTRLTVL.

This chain joins TRBV5-1 and TRBJ1-1; 7 bases fit TRBD1. This CDR3 region has 14 residues. With V trimmed by 3 bases and J by 0 bases, 2 bases remained unmatched. CDR1 is SGHRS and CDR2 is YFSETQ in the germline V gene. The CDR3 spells CASSYGQVNTEAFF. The CDR3, as DNA: TGCGCCAGCAGCTACGGACAGGTGAACACTGAAGCTTTCTTT.

This chain connects TRBV5-1 to TRBJ1-4; no clear D. The V gene lost 0 bases and the J gene lost 6 bases, with 12 bases spanning the gap. CDR3 length: 15 amino acids. Germline V gene data show CDR1 as SGHRS and CDR2 as YFSETQ. The chain's CDR3 is CASSLAGGRHEKLFF. The DNA for the CDR3 is TGCGCCAGCAGCTTGGCTGGAGGGAGACATGAAAAACTGTTTTTT.

V is TRBV4-1 and J is TRBJ2-5, with 7 bases fitting TRBD2. Germline values: CDR1 MGHRA, CDR2 YSYEKL. This CDR3 is 15 amino acids long. The J segment lost 5 bases and the V segment lost 1 base, leaving 7 bases of the junction unmatched. CDR3 sequence: CASSQVSGGGETQYF. In DNA, the CDR3 is TGCGCCAGCAGCCAAGTTAGTGGGGGAGGGGAGACCCAGTACTTC.

The V and J genes are TRBV5-5 and TRBJ2-1; TRBD2 aligns across 11 bases. CDR1 and CDR2 (germline): SGHKS, YYEKEE (reference sequence). The CDR3 contains 18 residues. With 0 bases clipped from V and 9 bases from J, the junction kept 14 bases outside the gene matches. The CDR3 region has the DNA TGTGCCAGCAGCTTGGGGACTAGCGGGTCCCCACTGGGCGGTGAGCAGTTCTTC. This gives the protein CASSLGTSGSPLGGEQFF.

This clone was seen once. The V call is TRBV7-9, the J call TRBJ2-1, with D uncertain. Germline CDR1 is SEHNR and CDR2 is FQNEAQ (reference sequence). The CDR3 runs to 11 residues. V lost 7 bases and J 8 bases, leaving 9 bases between the germline ends. This chain's CDR3 is CASKYTYEQFF. The CDR3 DNA reads TGTGCCAGCAAGTACACCTATGAGCAGTTCTTC.

V usage is TRBV6-5 and J usage is TRBJ1-6; D not certain. Trimming shortened V by 6 bases and J by 0 bases, and 9 bases separated the two germline ends. Germline CDR1 MNHEY, CDR2 SVGAGI. This CDR3 comprises 15 residues. The CDR3 region is CASSRLSSYNSPLHF. The CDR3 nucleotides are TGTGCCAGCAGCAGACTGAGCTCCTATAATTCACCCCTCCACTTT.